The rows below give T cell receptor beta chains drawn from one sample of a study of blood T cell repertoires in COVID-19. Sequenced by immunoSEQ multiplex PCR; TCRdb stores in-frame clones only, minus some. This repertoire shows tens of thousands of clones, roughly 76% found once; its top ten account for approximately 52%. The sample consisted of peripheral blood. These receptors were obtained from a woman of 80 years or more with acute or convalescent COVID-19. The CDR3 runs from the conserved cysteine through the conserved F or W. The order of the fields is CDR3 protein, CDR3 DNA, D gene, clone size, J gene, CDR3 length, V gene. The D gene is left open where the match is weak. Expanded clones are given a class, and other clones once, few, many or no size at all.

CDR3 protein: CAWSDPTENTEAFF; CDR3 DNA: TGTGCCTGGAGTGACCCGACAGAGAACACTGAAGCTTTCTTT; D gene: NA; clone size: few; J gene: TRBJ1-1; CDR3 length: 14; V gene: TRBV30
CDR3 protein: CAWSGLLTSVVTPSTDTQYF; CDR3 DNA: TGTGCCTGGAGTGGCCTACTCACTAGCGTTGTTACTCCTAGCACAGATACGCAGTATTTT; D gene: TRBD2; clone size: many; J gene: TRBJ2-3; CDR3 length: 20; V gene: TRBV30
CDR3 protein: CASSIYGDYSNQPQHF; CDR3 DNA: TGTGCCAGTAGTATATACGGGGATTATAGCAATCAGCCCCAGCATTTT; D gene: NA; clone size: few; J gene: TRBJ1-5; CDR3 length: 16; V gene: TRBV19
CDR3 protein: CASSYSQGAAGYTF; CDR3 DNA: TGTGCCAGCAGTTACTCCCAGGGGGCTGCTGGCTACACCTTC; D gene: TRBD1; clone size: few; J gene: TRBJ1-2; CDR3 length: 14; V gene: TRBV6-5
CDR3 protein: CASSLTQAGPQHF; CDR3 DNA: TGTGCCAGCAGTTTAACACAGGCCGGGCCCCAGCATTTT; D gene: NA; clone size: NA; J gene: TRBJ1-5; CDR3 length: 13; V gene: TRBV12-3/TRBV12-4
CDR3 protein: CASSLSGTGSNEQYF; CDR3 DNA: TGTGCCAGCAGCTTATCCGGGACAGGGAGTAACGAGCAGTACTTC; D gene: TRBD1; clone size: NA; J gene: TRBJ2-7; CDR3 length: 15; V gene: TRBV7-6
CDR3 protein: CASSRGVAGETYEQYF; CDR3 DNA: TGTGCCAGCAGCCGGGGGGTAGCGGGTGAGACCTACGAGCAGTACTTC; D gene: TRBD2; clone size: NA; J gene: TRBJ2-7; CDR3 length: 16; V gene: TRBV28
CDR3 protein: CASSYSFENLAYEQYF; CDR3 DNA: TGTGCCAGCAGTTACTCGTTCGAGAATCTAGCCTACGAGCAGTACTTC; D gene: NA; clone size: NA; J gene: TRBJ2-7; CDR3 length: 16; V gene: TRBV6-2/TRBV6-3
CDR3 protein: CASSLVPPRGNEQFF; CDR3 DNA: TGTGCCAGCAGCTTAGTGCCGCCCCGGGGCAATGAGCAGTTCTTC; D gene: NA; clone size: NA; J gene: TRBJ2-1; CDR3 length: 15; V gene: TRBV7-2
CDR3 protein: CASSNGLAGNTGELFF; CDR3 DNA: TGTGCCAGCAGCAATGGGCTAGCGGGGAACACCGGGGAGCTGTTTTTT; D gene: TRBD2; clone size: NA; J gene: TRBJ2-2; CDR3 length: 16; V gene: TRBV28
CDR3 protein: CASSGSGPEAFF; CDR3 DNA: TGTGCCAGCTCAGGCTCAGGTCCTGAAGCTTTCTTT; D gene: NA; clone size: NA; J gene: TRBJ1-1; CDR3 length: 12; V gene: TRBV18
CDR3 protein: CASSITGQGLRSEQFF; CDR3 DNA: TGTGCCAGCAGTATCACCGGACAGGGGCTCCGAAGTGAGCAGTTCTTC; D gene: TRBD1; clone size: NA; J gene: TRBJ2-1; CDR3 length: 16; V gene: TRBV28
CDR3 protein: CASSQGRSSGNHEQFF; CDR3 DNA: TGTGCCAGCAGCCAAGGCCGATCTAGCGGGAACCATGAGCAGTTCTTC; D gene: TRBD2; clone size: NA; J gene: TRBJ2-1; CDR3 length: 16; V gene: TRBV3-1/TRBV3-2
CDR3 protein: CASRQAGETYNEQFF; CDR3 DNA: TGTGCCAGCAGACAAGCGGGCGAGACCTACAATGAGCAGTTCTTC; D gene: NA; clone size: NA; J gene: TRBJ2-1; CDR3 length: 15; V gene: TRBV28
CDR3 protein: CASGLAQNTGELFF; CDR3 DNA: TGTGCCAGCGGACTAGCTCAGAACACCGGGGAGCTGTTTTTT; D gene: TRBD2; clone size: medium-sized; J gene: TRBJ2-2; CDR3 length: 14; V gene: TRBV27
CDR3 protein: CASSLGGDPYEQYF; CDR3 DNA: TGTGCCAGCAGCCTGGGCGGGGATCCCTACGAGCAGTACTTC; D gene: NA; clone size: NA; J gene: TRBJ2-7; CDR3 length: 14; V gene: TRBV28
CDR3 protein: CATQWRTEAFF; CDR3 DNA: TGTGCCACCCAATGGAGGACTGAAGCTTTCTTT; D gene: NA; clone size: NA; J gene: TRBJ1-1; CDR3 length: 11; V gene: TRBV2
CDR3 protein: CASSQDHPLLTNEKLFF; CDR3 DNA: TGCGCCAGCAGCCAAGATCATCCCTTACTGACTAATGAAAAACTGTTTTTT; D gene: NA; clone size: NA; J gene: TRBJ1-4; CDR3 length: 17; V gene: TRBV4-1
CDR3 protein: CASSQGPGIEQFF; CDR3 DNA: TGTGCCAGCAGCCAAGGTCCAGGGATAGAGCAGTTCTTC; D gene: NA; clone size: few; J gene: TRBJ2-1; CDR3 length: 13; V gene: TRBV3-1/TRBV3-2
CDR3 protein: CASSLTGTSGNNEQFF; CDR3 DNA: TGCGCCAGCAGCCTTACCGGGACTAGCGGGAACAATGAGCAGTTCTTC; D gene: TRBD2; clone size: NA; J gene: TRBJ2-1; CDR3 length: 16; V gene: TRBV4-1
CDR3 protein: CASSPDRAGNTIYF; CDR3 DNA: TGTGCCAGCTCACCGGACAGGGCCGGAAACACCATATATTTT; D gene: TRBD1; clone size: NA; J gene: TRBJ1-3; CDR3 length: 14; V gene: TRBV18
CDR3 protein: CASNRGSDTEAFF; CDR3 DNA: TGCGCCAGTAACAGGGGATCGGACACTGAAGCTTTCTTT; D gene: TRBD1; clone size: NA; J gene: TRBJ1-1; CDR3 length: 13; V gene: TRBV5-1
CDR3 protein: CASSLYENYGYTF; CDR3 DNA: TGTGCCAGCAGTCTGTATGAGAACTATGGCTACACCTTC; D gene: NA; clone size: NA; J gene: TRBJ1-2; CDR3 length: 13; V gene: TRBV3-1/TRBV3-2
CDR3 protein: CASSDPQLGTSKEYF; CDR3 DNA: TGTGCCAGCAGTGACCCGCAACTCGGGACAAGCAAAGAGTACTTC; D gene: NA; clone size: NA; J gene: TRBJ2-7; CDR3 length: 15; V gene: TRBV6-2/TRBV6-3
CDR3 protein: CASSLNPPGLNNEQFF; CDR3 DNA: TGCGCCAGCAGCTTAAACCCACCGGGACTGAACAATGAGCAGTTCTTC; D gene: NA; clone size: few; J gene: TRBJ2-1; CDR3 length: 16; V gene: TRBV5-1
CDR3 protein: CASSVIMDEGEQYF; CDR3 DNA: TGTGCCAGCAGCGTAATAATGGATGAGGGCGAGCAGTACTTC; D gene: NA; clone size: NA; J gene: TRBJ2-7; CDR3 length: 14; V gene: TRBV9
CDR3 protein: CASSQGGAGGRYEQYF; CDR3 DNA: TGTGCCAGCAGCCAAGGGGGAGCGGGAGGGCGATACGAGCAGTACTTC; D gene: TRBD2; clone size: NA; J gene: TRBJ2-7; CDR3 length: 16; V gene: TRBV14
CDR3 protein: CASTIPGGADTEAFF; CDR3 DNA: TGTGCCAGCACCATCCCTGGGGGGGCGGACACTGAAGCTTTCTTT; D gene: NA; clone size: NA; J gene: TRBJ1-1; CDR3 length: 15; V gene: TRBV2
CDR3 protein: CASSQDPSGSATGAKNIQYF; CDR3 DNA: TGCGCCAGCAGCCAAGATCCTAGCGGGAGCGCAACTGGGGCCAAAAACATTCAGTACTTC; D gene: TRBD2; clone size: NA; J gene: TRBJ2-4; CDR3 length: 20; V gene: TRBV4-3
CDR3 protein: CSVEAGGSSYNEQFF; CDR3 DNA: TGCAGCGTTGAAGCAGGGGGCTCCTCCTACAATGAGCAGTTCTTC; D gene: TRBD1; clone size: NA; J gene: TRBJ2-1; CDR3 length: 15; V gene: TRBV29-1
CDR3 protein: CASSRHEGRDTEAFF; CDR3 DNA: TGCGCCAGCAGCCGCCATGAGGGTCGGGACACTGAAGCTTTCTTT; D gene: NA; clone size: once; J gene: TRBJ1-1; CDR3 length: 15; V gene: TRBV5-1
CDR3 protein: CASSLGLATHEQYF; CDR3 DNA: TGTGCCAGCAGTTTAGGACTAGCAACCCACGAGCAGTACTTC; D gene: TRBD2; clone size: NA; J gene: TRBJ2-7; CDR3 length: 14; V gene: TRBV28
CDR3 protein: CASSTLTDRSILCNQPQHF; CDR3 DNA: TGCGCCAGCAGCACTCTAACCGACAGGTCGATTCTGTGCAATCAACCCCAGCATTTT; D gene: NA; clone size: NA; J gene: TRBJ1-5; CDR3 length: 19; V gene: TRBV5-1
CDR3 protein: CASSLFAGVGETQYF; CDR3 DNA: TGTGCCAGCAGCTTATTCGCGGGAGTGGGAGAGACCCAGTACTTC; D gene: TRBD2; clone size: NA; J gene: TRBJ2-5; CDR3 length: 15; V gene: TRBV7-3
CDR3 protein: CASSFSRTGEQYF; CDR3 DNA: TGTGCCAGCAGCTTCAGCCGGACGGGGGAGCAGTACTTC; D gene: NA; clone size: NA; J gene: TRBJ2-7; CDR3 length: 13; V gene: TRBV7-2
CDR3 protein: CSVVDSPYYGYTF; CDR3 DNA: TGCAGCGTTGTTGACAGCCCTTACTATGGCTACACCTTC; D gene: NA; clone size: NA; J gene: TRBJ1-2; CDR3 length: 13; V gene: TRBV29-1
CDR3 protein: CASSTAAYEQYF; CDR3 DNA: TGTGCCAGCAGTACAGCCGCCTACGAGCAGTACTTC; D gene: NA; clone size: NA; J gene: TRBJ2-7; CDR3 length: 12; V gene: TRBV28
CDR3 protein: CASSGPGVGDEQYF; CDR3 DNA: TGTGCCAGCAGTGGCCCGGGTGTTGGAGACGAGCAGTACTTC; D gene: NA; clone size: NA; J gene: TRBJ2-7; CDR3 length: 14; V gene: TRBV6-4
CDR3 protein: CASSLEGAYGYTF; CDR3 DNA: TGTGCCAGCAGCTTGGAGGGGGCCTATGGCTACACCTTC; D gene: TRBD1; clone size: once; J gene: TRBJ1-2; CDR3 length: 13; V gene: TRBV5-6
CDR3 protein: CASTQLGVVQPQHF; CDR3 DNA: TGTGCCAGCACCCAACTAGGCGTGGTTCAGCCCCAGCATTTT; D gene: NA; clone size: NA; J gene: TRBJ1-5; CDR3 length: 14; V gene: TRBV28
CDR3 protein: CASSLGLAGGGQYF; CDR3 DNA: TGTGCCAGCAGCTTAGGCCTAGCGGGGGGTGGGCAGTACTTC; D gene: TRBD2; clone size: NA; J gene: TRBJ2-7; CDR3 length: 14; V gene: TRBV7-2
CDR3 protein: CASSLAVGGPTEAFF; CDR3 DNA: TGTGCCAGCAGTTTGGCGGTGGGAGGGCCCACTGAAGCTTTCTTT; D gene: NA; clone size: NA; J gene: TRBJ1-1; CDR3 length: 15; V gene: TRBV7-9
CDR3 protein: CASSAIGYGYTF; CDR3 DNA: TGTGCCAGCAGTGCCATCGGCTATGGCTACACCTTC; D gene: NA; clone size: NA; J gene: TRBJ1-2; CDR3 length: 12; V gene: TRBV27
CDR3 protein: CASSRRGSNYGYTF; CDR3 DNA: TGTGCCAGCAGCAGGAGGGGTTCTAACTATGGCTACACCTTC; D gene: NA; clone size: few; J gene: TRBJ1-2; CDR3 length: 14; V gene: TRBV9
CDR3 protein: CASSIVLAGNSYNEQFF; CDR3 DNA: TGTGCCAGTAGTATAGTTCTAGCGGGAAACTCCTACAATGAGCAGTTCTTC; D gene: TRBD2; clone size: few; J gene: TRBJ2-1; CDR3 length: 17; V gene: TRBV19
CDR3 protein: CASSPTSGTSRKEQFF; CDR3 DNA: TGCGCCAGCAGCCCGACCTCCGGGACTAGCCGTAAAGAGCAGTTCTTC; D gene: TRBD2; clone size: NA; J gene: TRBJ2-1; CDR3 length: 16; V gene: TRBV4-1
CDR3 protein: CASSSDRAPYNSPLHF; CDR3 DNA: TGTGCCAGCAGTTCGGACAGGGCCCCCTATAATTCACCCCTCCACTTT; D gene: TRBD1; clone size: once; J gene: TRBJ1-6; CDR3 length: 16; V gene: TRBV5-6
CDR3 protein: CASTQIGQGRSGANVLTF; CDR3 DNA: TGTGCCAGTACCCAAATAGGACAGGGCCGCTCTGGGGCCAACGTCCTGACTTTC; D gene: TRBD1; clone size: once; J gene: TRBJ2-6; CDR3 length: 18; V gene: TRBV19